Below, one T cell receptor (beta chain) is given with its context. The antigen remains undetermined. CDR3 length: 16 residues. Germline loops: CDR1 LNHDA, CDR2 SQIVND (reference sequence). V lost 9 bases and J 0 bases, leaving 17 bases between the germline ends. Researchers grouped second doses given at about 4 or about 12 weeks into one pool. Libraries were prepared by immunoSEQ multiplex PCR; TCRdb keeps only in-frame clonotypes and omits some of them. Here the sample spans some 52,000 clones, approximately 88% being singletons. The data are from a study of T cell responses to AZD1222 COVID-19 vaccine. Study-wide results and caveats: CD4 TCRs covered the whole spike, strongest at regions 160-218 and 743-854. Just a handful of people given AZD1222 tested seropositive at baseline. Clonal diversity was possibly underestimated, and white British individuals and females predominated among donors.

Sample: peripheral blood, taken 28 days after the second AZD1222 dose. The V call is TRBV19, the J call TRBJ1-4, with D unresolved. The clonotype originates from an adult who received the AZD1222 COVID-19 vaccine. The CDR3 protein is CASTGRVRSTNEKLFF. The CDR3 nucleotides are TGTGCCAGCACGGGCCGGGTCCGGTCAACTAATGAAAAACTGTTTTTT.